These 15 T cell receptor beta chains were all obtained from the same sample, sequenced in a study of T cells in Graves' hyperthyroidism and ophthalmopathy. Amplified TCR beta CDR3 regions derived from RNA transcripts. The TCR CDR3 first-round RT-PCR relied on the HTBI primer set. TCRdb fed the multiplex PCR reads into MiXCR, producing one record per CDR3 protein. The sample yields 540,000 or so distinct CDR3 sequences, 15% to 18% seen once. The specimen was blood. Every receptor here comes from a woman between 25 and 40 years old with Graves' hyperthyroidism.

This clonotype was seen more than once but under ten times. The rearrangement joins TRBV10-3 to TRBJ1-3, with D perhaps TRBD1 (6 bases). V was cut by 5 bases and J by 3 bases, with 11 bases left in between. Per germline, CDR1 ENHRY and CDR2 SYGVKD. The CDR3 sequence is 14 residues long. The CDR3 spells CAISMGGGGNTIYF. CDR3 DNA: TGTGCCATCAGTATGGGGGGCGGTGGAAACACCATATATTTT.

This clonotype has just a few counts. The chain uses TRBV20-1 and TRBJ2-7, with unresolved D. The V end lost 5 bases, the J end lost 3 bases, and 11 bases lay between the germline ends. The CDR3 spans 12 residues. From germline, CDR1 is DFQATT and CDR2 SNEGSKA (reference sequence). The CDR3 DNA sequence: TGCAGTGCTCCCCTATCGCACTACGAGCAGTACTTC. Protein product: CSAPLSHYEQYF.

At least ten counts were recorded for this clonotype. The CDR3 region is CASSFRGVYNEQFF. The CDR3 DNA reads TGTGCCAGCAGTTTCCGAGGAGTATACAATGAGCAGTTCTTC. The chain is built from TRBV28 and TRBJ2-1; D is unclear. Deletions cut 3 bases from V and 4 bases from J, with 10 bases between. The CDR3 runs 14 residues. Per germline, CDR1 MDHEN and CDR2 SYDVKM. Full variable domain (missing parts from reference TRBV28 and TRBJ2-1): DVKVTQSSRYLVKRTGEKVFLECVQDMDHENMFWYRQDPGLGLRLIYFSYDVKMKEKGDIPEGYSVSREKKERFSLILESASTNQTSMYLCASSFRGVYNEQFFGPGTRLTVL.

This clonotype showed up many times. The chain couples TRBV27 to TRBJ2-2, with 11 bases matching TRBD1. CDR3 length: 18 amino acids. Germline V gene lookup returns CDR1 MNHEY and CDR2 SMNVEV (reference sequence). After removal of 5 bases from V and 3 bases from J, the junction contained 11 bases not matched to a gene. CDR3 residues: CASSHFRTGGVDTGELFF. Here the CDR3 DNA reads TGTGCCAGCAGTCATTTTAGGACAGGGGGCGTCGACACCGGGGAGCTGTTTTTT.

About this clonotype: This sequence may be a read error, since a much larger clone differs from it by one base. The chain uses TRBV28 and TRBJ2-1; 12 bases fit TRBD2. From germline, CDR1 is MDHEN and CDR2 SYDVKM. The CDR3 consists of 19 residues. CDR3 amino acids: CASSLMPTSGSFNYSEQFF. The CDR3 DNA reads TGTGCCAGCAGTTTAATGCCGACTAGCGGGAGCTTCAACTACAGTGAGCAGTTCTTC.

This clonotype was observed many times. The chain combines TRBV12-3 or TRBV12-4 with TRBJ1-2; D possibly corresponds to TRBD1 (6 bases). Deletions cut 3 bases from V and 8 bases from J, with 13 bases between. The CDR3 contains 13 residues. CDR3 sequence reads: CASSFLRGHGYTF. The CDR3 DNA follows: TGTGCCAGCAGTTTCCTACGGGGGCACGGCTACACCTTC.

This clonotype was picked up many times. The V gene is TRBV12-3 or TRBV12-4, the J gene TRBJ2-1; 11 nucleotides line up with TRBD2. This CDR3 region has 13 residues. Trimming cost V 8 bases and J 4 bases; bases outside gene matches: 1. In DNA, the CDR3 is TGTGCCAGCTCTAGCGGGAGGTACAATGAGCAGTTCTTC. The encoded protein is CASSSGRYNEQFF.

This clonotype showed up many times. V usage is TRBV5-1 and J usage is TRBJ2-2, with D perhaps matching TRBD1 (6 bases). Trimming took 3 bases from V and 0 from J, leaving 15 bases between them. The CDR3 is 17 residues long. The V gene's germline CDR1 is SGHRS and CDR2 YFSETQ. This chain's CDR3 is CASSSTGQSANTGELFF. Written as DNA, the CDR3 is TGCGCCAGCAGCTCGACCGGACAGTCCGCGAACACCGGGGAGCTGTTTTTT.

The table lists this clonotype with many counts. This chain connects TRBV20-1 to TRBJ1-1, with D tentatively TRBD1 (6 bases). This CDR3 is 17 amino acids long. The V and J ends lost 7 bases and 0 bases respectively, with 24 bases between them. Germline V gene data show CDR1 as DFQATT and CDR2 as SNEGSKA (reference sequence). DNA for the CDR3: TGCAGTGGGACACTGGGGGGGCGGTTGACAATGAACACTGAAGCTTTCTTT. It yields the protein CSGTLGGRLTMNTEAFF.

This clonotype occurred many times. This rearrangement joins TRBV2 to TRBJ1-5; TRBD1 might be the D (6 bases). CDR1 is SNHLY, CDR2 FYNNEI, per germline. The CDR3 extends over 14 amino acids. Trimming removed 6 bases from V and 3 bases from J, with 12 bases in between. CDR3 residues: CASRGTGYNQPQHF. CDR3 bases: TGTGCCAGCAGGGGCACAGGGTACAATCAGCCCCAGCATTTT.

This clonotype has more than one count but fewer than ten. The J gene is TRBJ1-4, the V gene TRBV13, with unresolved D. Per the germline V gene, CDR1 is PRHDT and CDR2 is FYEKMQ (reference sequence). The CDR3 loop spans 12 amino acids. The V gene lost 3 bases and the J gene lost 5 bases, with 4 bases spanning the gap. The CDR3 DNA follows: TGTGCCAGCAGCTTTCTCAATGAAAAACTGTTTTTT. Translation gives CASSFLNEKLFF.

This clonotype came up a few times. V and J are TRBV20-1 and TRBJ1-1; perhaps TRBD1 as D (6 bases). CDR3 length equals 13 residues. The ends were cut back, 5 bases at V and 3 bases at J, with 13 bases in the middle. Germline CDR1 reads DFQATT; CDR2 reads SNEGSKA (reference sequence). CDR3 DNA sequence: TGCAGTGCTGGCGGGGGGGCCGACACTGAAGCTTTCTTT. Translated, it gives CSAGGGADTEAFF.

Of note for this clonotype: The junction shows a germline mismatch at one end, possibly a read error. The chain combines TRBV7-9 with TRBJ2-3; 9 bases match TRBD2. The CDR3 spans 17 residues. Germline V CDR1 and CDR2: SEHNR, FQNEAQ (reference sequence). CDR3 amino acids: CAGSWPRGTSSTDTQYF. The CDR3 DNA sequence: TGTGCCGGCAGCTGGCCCCGGGGGACTAGCAGCACAGATACGCAGTATTTT.

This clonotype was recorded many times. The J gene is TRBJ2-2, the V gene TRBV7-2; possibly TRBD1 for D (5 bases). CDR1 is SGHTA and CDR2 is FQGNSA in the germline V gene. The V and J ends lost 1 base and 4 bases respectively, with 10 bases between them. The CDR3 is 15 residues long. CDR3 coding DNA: TGTGCCAGCAGCTTAGTGGGCAGGGCCACCGGGGAGCTGTTTTTT. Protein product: CASSLVGRATGELFF.

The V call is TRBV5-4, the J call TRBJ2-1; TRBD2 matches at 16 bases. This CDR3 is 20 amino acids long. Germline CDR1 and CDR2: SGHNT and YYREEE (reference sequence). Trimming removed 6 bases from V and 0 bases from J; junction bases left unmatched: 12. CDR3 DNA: TGTGCCAGCATCGCCCCGGGACTAGCGGGAGGGCCCGGCTCCTACAATGAGCAGTTCTTC. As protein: CASIAPGLAGGPGSYNEQFF.